Following are 2 T cell receptor beta chains from one sample sequenced in a study of shared clonotypes between healthy human individuals. The data were produced by immunoSEQ multiplex PCR, yet TCRdb's version contains in-frame clones alone and is incomplete. The sample lists 600,000 to 750,000 clones, around 90% occurring once. The sample comprised memory CD8+ T cells from PBMCs. Sample subset: CD45RO+ cells pooled with CCR7-negative TemRA cells. The origin of the receptors is a man between 18 and 35 years old in good health. Some clones in this sample may be carry-over from other donors' samples.

The chain has TRBV4-3 and TRBJ2-7; D is undetermined. Germline CDR1 and CDR2: LGHNA and YSLEER. CDR3 length: 15 amino acids. V lost 0 bases, J lost 4 bases, and 13 bases lay in between. CDR3 region: CASSQEPAAAYEQYF. As DNA, the CDR3 is TGCGCCAGCAGCCAAGAGCCGGCTGCGGCATACGAGCAGTACTTC.

The chain uses TRBV7-8 and TRBJ2-7, with 8 bases aligning to TRBD2. V shed 5 bases and J 2 bases; nucleotides not matched to a gene: 14. This CDR3 region has 17 residues. CDR1 and CDR2 from the germline V gene are SGHVS and FQNEAQ. The CDR3 region is CASSPVGGTSSPYEQYF. CDR3 coding DNA: TGTGCCAGCAGCCCAGTAGGGGGGACTAGTTCCCCCTACGAGCAGTACTTC. The full variable domain, completed using reference TRBV7-8 and TRBJ2-7, is GAGVSQSPRYKVAKRGQDVALRCDPISGHVSLFWYQQALGQGPEFLTYFQNEAQLDKSGLPSDRFFAERPEGSVSTLKIQRTQQEDSAVYLCASSPVGGTSSPYEQYFGPGTRLTVT.